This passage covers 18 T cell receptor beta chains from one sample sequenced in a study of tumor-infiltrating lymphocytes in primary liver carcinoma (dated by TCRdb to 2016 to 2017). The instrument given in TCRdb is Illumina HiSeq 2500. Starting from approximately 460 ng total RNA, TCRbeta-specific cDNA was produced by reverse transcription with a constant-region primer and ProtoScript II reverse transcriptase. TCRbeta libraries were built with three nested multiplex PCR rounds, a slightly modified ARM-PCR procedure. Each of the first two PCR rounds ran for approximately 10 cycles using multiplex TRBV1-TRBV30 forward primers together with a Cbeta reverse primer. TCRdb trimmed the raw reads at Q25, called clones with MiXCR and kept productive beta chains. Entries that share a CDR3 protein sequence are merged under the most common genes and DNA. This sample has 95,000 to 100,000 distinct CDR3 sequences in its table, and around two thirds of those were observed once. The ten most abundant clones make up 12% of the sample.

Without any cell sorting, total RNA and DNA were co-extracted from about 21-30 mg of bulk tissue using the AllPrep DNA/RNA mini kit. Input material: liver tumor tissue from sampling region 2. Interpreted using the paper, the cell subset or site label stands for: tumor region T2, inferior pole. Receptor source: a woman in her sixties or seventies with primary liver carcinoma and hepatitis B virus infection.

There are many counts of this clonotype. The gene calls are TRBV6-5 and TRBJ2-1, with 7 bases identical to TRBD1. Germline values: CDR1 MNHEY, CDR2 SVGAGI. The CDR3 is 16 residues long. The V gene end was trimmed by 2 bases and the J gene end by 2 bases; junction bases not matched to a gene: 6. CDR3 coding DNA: TGTGCCAGCAGTTACCAAAAGACAGGGACCTACAATGAGCAGTTCTTC. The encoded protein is CASSYQKTGTYNEQFF.

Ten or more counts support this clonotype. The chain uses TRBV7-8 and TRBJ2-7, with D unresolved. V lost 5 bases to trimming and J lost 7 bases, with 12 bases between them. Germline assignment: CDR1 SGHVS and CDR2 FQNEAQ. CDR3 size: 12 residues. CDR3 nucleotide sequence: TGTGCCAGCAGCCCCAGGCACCGGGAGCAGTACTTC. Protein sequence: CASSPRHREQYF.

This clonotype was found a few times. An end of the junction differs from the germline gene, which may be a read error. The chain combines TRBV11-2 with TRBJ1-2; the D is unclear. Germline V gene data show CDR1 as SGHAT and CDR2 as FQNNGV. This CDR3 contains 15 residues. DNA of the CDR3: TGTCCCAGCAGCTTAGGGAACCCCGGGAGCTATGGCTATACCTTC. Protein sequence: CPSSLGNPGSYGYTF.

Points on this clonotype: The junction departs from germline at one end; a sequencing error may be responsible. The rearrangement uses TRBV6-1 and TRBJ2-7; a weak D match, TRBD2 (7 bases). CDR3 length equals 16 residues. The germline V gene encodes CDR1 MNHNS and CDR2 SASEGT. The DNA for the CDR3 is TGTGCCAGTAGTGGTCAAGACGGGGGGCTGCGTTACGAGCAGCACTTC. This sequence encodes CASSGQDGGLRYEQHF.

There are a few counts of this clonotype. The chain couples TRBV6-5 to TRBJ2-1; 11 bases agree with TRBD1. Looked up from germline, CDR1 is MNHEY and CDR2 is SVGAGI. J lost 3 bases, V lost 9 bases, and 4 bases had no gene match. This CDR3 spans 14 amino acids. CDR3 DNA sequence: TGTGCCAGTAGGGGACAGGGGGACTACAATGAGCAGTTCTTC. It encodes CASRGQGDYNEQFF.

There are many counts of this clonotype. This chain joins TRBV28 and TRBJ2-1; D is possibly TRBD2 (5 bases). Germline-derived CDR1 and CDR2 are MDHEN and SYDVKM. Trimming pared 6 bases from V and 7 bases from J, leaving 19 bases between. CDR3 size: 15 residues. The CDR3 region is CASSRLNSIPNEQFF. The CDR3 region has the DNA TGTGCCAGCAGCCGACTAAACTCAATCCCGAATGAGCAGTTCTTC.

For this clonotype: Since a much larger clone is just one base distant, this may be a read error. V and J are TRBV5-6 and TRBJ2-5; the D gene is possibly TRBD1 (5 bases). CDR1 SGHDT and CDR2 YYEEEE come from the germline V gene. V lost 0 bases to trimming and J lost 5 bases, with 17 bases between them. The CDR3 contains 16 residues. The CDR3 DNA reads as TGTGCCAGCAGCTTGGGGTGGACATGGAATGGGGAGACCCAGTACTTC. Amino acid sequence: CASSLGWTWNGETQYF.

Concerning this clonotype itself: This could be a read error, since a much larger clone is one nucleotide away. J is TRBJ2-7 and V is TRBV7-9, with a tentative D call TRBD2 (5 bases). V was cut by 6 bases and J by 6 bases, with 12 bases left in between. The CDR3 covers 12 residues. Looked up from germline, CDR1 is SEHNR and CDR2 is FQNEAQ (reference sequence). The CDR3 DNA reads TGTGCCAGCAGGCCAGAGGGAATCGAGCAGTACTTC. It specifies CASRPEGIEQYF.

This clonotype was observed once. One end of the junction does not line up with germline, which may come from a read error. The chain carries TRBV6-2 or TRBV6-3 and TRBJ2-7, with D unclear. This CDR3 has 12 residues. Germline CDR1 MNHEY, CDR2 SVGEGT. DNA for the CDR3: TGTGCCAGCAGTTCACTCTCCTACGAGCAGCACTTC. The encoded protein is CASSSLSYEQHF.

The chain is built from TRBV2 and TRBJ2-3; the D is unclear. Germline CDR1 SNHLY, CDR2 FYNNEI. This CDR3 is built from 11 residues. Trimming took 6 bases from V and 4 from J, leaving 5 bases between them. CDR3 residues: CASRNADTQYF. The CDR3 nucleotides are TGTGCCAGCAGGAACGCAGATACGCAGTATTTT.

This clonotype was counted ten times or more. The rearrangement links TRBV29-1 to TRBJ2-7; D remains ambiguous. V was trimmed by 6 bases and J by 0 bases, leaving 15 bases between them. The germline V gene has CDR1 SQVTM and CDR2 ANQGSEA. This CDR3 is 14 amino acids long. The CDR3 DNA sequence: TGCAGCGTGAAGACGACTTACAGCTCCTACGAGCAGTACTTC. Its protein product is CSVKTTYSSYEQYF.

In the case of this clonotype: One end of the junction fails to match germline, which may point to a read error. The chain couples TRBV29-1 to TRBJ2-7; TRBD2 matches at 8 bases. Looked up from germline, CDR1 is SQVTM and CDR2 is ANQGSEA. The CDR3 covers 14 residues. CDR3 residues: CSVRGGTGYHEQYF. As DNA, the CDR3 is TGCAGCGTCCGGGGGGGGACCGGGTACCACGAGCAGTATTTC.

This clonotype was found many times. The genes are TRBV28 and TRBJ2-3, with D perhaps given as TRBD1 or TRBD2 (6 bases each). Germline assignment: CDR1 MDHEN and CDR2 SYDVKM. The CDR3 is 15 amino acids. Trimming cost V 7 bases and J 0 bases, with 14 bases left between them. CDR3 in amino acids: CASIVGGTSTDTQYF. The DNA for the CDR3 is TGTGCCAGCATTGTGGGCGGGACAAGCACAGATACGCAGTATTTT.

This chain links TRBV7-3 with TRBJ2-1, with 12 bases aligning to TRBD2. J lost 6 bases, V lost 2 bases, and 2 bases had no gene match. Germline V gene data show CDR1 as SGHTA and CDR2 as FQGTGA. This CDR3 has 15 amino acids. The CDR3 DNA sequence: TGTGCCAGCAGCTTAGGACTAGCGGGACCCAATGAGCAGTTCTTC. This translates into CASSLGLAGPNEQFF.

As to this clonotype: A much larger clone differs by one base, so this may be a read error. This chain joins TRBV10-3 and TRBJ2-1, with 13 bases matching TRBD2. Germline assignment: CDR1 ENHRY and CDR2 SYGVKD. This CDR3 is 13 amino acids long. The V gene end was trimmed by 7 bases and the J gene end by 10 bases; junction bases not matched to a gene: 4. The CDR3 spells CAIKGTSGTEQFF. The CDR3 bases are TGTGCCATCAAGGGGACTAGCGGGACCGAGCAGTTCTTC.

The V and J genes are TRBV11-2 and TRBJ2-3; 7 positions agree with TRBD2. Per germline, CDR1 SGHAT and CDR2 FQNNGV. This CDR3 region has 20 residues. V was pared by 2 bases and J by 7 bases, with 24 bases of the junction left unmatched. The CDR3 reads CASSLRGLAVLRVRANTQYF. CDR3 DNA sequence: TGTGCCAGCAGCTTAAGGGGCCTAGCGGTATTGAGAGTCCGCGCAAATACGCAGTATTTT.

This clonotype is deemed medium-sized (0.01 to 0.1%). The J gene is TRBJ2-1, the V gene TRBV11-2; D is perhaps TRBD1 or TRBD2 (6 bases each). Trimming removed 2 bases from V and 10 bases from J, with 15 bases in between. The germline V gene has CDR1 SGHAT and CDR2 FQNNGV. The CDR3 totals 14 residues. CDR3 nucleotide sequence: TGTGCCAGCAGCTTACTGGGGGGACAAGGGGAGCAGTTCTTC. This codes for CASSLLGGQGEQFF.

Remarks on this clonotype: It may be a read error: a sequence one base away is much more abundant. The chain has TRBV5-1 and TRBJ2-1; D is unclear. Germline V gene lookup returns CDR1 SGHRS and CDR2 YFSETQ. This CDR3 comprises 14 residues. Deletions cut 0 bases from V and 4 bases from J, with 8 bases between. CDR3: CASSLDSQYNEQFF. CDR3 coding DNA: TGCGCCAGCAGCTTGGACTCTCAATACAATGAGCAGTTCTTC.